This TCR beta chain appears in the sequencing data of a study of vaccination effects on CD4 cells after COVID-19. Study conclusions and caveats: Only a single clone (1 of 255 vaccine-induced clones in healthy vaccinees) cross-reacted with common cold coronaviruses.

Repertoires were generated with immunoSEQ multiplex PCR, while TCRdb's copy carries only in-frame clones and drops some. Counted here are tens of thousands of clones, under 80% occurring once; the ten biggest clones make up roughly 2.2%. A word on this clone: Its specificity is not known.

Subsequent to a culture period of under 11 days, CD4+ T cells were isolated. Each person got two doses of an mRNA SARS-CoV-2 vaccine, BNT162b2 or mRNA-1273. The receptor was isolated from a human donor who received a COVID-19 vaccine. Specimen: CD4+ T cells from PBMCs cultured without peptide, collected after COVID-19 vaccination.

The CDR3 DNA reads as TGCGCCAGCAGCTTTGGGGTAGCGGGGGGGCGTCAAGAGACCCAGTACTTC. Encoded protein: CASSFGVAGGRQETQYF. The chain carries TRBV5-1 and TRBJ2-5, with TRBD2 identical over 11 bases. The CDR3 extends over 17 amino acids. Germline CDR1 SGHRS, CDR2 YFSETQ. J lost 2 bases, V lost 2 bases, and 8 bases had no gene match.